This T cell receptor (beta chain) was identified during a study of shared clonotypes between healthy human individuals. A remark on this clone: Other nucleotide sequences in the sample specify the same CDR3.

Sequencing was performed with immunoSEQ multiplex PCR; in TCRdb, only in-frame clones are kept and a portion is missing. Here the sample spans nearly 1,000,000 clones, around 80% being singletons. V was trimmed by 0 bases and J by 2 bases, leaving 5 bases between them. In germline, CDR1 is SGHTA, CDR2 FQGNSA. This CDR3 spans 13 amino acids. The chain has TRBV7-2 and TRBJ2-7, with D hard to call. This sequence originates from a young man in good health. The source material was memory CD4+ T cells sorted from blood. Sample subset: CD45RA-negative fraction. This CDR3 reads CASSLAVTYEQYF. DNA of the CDR3: TGTGCCAGCAGCTTAGCAGTTACCTACGAGCAGTACTTC.